This note documents a single TCR beta chain sequence. The data were obtained in a study of blood T cell repertoires in COVID-19. Participants had their cohort set by participant-reported clinical history. Symptom resolution, clearance, or two negative PCRs marked donors in Cohort 3 as recovered. Trimming cost V 5 bases and J 5 bases, with 18 bases left between them. CDR1 and CDR2 from the germline V gene are SQVTM and ANQGSEA. This CDR3 has 14 residues. Methods used by the authors: Amplification from reference gene primers served as the basis for estimated nucleated cell counts. Produced via immunoSEQ multiplex PCR; TCRdb's table is partial and in-frame only. V and J calls and clone size come straight from that table; D and trimming were deduced from the DNA. The repertoire includes roughly 290,000 clones, 80% to 90% of them detected once, and around 2.1% sits in the top ten.

This rearrangement joins TRBV29-1 to TRBJ1-1; D remains unclear. Sequencing was performed on PBMCs or T cells enriched from blood (not recorded which). This clonotype was obtained from a man between 25 and 39 years old who had recovered from COVID-19. CDR3 coding DNA: TGCAGCGTTTCCCCTAACAGACCGGTGACTGAAGCTTTCTTT. As protein: CSVSPNRPVTEAFF.